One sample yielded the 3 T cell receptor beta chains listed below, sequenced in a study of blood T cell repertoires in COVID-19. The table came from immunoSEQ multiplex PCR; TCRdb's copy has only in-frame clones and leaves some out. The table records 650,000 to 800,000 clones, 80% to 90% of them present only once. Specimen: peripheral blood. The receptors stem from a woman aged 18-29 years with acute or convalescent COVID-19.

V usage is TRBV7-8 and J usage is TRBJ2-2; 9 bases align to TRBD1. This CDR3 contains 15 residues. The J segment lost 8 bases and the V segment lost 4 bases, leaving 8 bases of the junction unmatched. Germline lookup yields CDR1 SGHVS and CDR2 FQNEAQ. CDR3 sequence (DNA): TGTGCCAGCAGCTACGGGACAGGGTGGAGAGGGGAGCTGTTTTTT. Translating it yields CASSYGTGWRGELFF. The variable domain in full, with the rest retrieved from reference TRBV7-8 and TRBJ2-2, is GAGVSQSPRYKVAKRGQDVALRCDPISGHVSLFWYQQALGQGPEFLTYFQNEAQLDKSGLPSDRFFAERPEGSVSTLKIQRTQQEDSAVYLCASSYGTGWRGELFFGEGSRLTVL.

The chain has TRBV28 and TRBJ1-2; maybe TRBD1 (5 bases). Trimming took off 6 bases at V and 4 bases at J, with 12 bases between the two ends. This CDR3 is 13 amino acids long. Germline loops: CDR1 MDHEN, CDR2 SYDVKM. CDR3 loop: CASRTDTLYGYTF. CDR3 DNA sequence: TGTGCCAGCAGAACGGACACCCTCTATGGCTACACCTTC.

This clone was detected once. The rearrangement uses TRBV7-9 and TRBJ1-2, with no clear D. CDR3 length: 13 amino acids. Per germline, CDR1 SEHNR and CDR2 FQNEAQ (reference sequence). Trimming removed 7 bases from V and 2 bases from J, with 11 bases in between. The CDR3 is CASTPGGNYGYTF. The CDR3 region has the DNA TGTGCCAGCACCCCCGGAGGGAACTATGGCTACACCTTC.